This TCR beta chain is from a study of identical twins. Notes on the study in general: A lower insertion count was a feature of abundant cord blood beta clonotypes, with no such feature in memory repertoires. Cross-sectional statistical analysis, not tracking of the same donors, underpinned the conclusions.

V lost 4 bases and J lost 12, with 16 bases in between. The germline V gene encodes CDR1 SNHLY and CDR2 FYNNEI. The CDR3 length is 12 residues. Addition of a universal primer site occurred through template switching, and cDNA carried unique molecular identifiers. TCRdb processed the 5' RACE reads anew with MiXCR; each CDR3 protein has one entry. The profile shows about 460,000 distinct CDR3 sequences, 14% of them singletons. At least ten counts were recorded for this clonotype. Its antigen is currently unknown. These same data were also listed under a study on yellow fever vaccine responses in identical twins.

The TCR sequence derives from a woman aged 18-29 years in good health. The specimen was CD4+ T cells sorted from blood. This chain connects TRBV2 to TRBJ2-7, with a weak D call TRBD1 (6 bases). Written as DNA, the CDR3 is TGTGCCAGCAGTGGGAACAGGGATACTCCGTACTTC. Translating it yields CASSGNRDTPYF.